The next 21 T cell receptor beta chains were all read from a single sample in a study of blood T cell repertoires in COVID-19. Data came from immunoSEQ multiplex PCR; TCRdb stores just in-frame clones and leaves some out. This sample has 300,000 to 350,000 clones, with 75% to 95% found just once. Material for sequencing was peripheral blood. These TCRs come from a woman aged 25 to 45 with COVID-19, enrolled during active disease.

This clone has only one observation. This sequence joins TRBV28 and TRBJ1-2; TRBD1 aligns across 9 bases. The germline gives CDR1 MDHEN, CDR2 SYDVKM. The CDR3 is 13 residues long. J lost 4 bases, V lost 10 bases, and 7 bases had no gene match. CDR3 sequence reads: CATTDRGSYGYTF. DNA for the CDR3: TGTGCCACCACTGACAGGGGGTCCTATGGCTACACCTTC.

This chain connects TRBV12-3 or TRBV12-4 to TRBJ1-1, with 8 bases aligning to TRBD1. V shed 8 bases, J shed 10 bases, and the junction held 12 bases outside the gene matches. There are 13 residues in the CDR3. CDR3 in amino acids: CASVDRGATRAFF. CDR3 in DNA: TGTGCCAGCGTCGACAGGGGCGCGACGAGAGCTTTCTTT.

The chain couples TRBV28 to TRBJ1-2, with a possible D match to TRBD1 (5 bases). CDR1 MDHEN and CDR2 SYDVKM come from the germline V gene. The CDR3 has 13 residues. V lost 7 bases and J lost 8, with 17 bases in between. In DNA, the CDR3 is TGTGCCAGCACCCAGGGAGGGACGCAGGGCTACACCTTC. Protein sequence: CASTQGGTQGYTF.

Only a few counts were recorded for this clone. The CDR3 DNA reads TGCGCCAGCAGCCAAGGACGAGGGAGTGAGCAGTACTTC. Residues: CASSQGRGSEQYF. This chain connects TRBV4-1 to TRBJ2-7; perhaps TRBD2 as D (5 bases). V was pared by 1 base and J by 7 bases, with 11 bases between. This CDR3 region has 13 residues. Germline assignment: CDR1 MGHRA and CDR2 YSYEKL.

The rearrangement joins TRBV5-6 to TRBJ1-4; no reliable D call. The germline V gene encodes CDR1 SGHDT and CDR2 YYEEEE. Trimming removed 0 bases from V and 5 bases from J, with 5 bases in between. This CDR3 contains 13 residues. DNA for the CDR3: TGTGCCAGCAGCTTGGCGGGGAATGAAAAACTGTTTTTT. This translates into CASSLAGNEKLFF.

The chain uses TRBV7-9 and TRBJ1-2, with 9 bases identical to TRBD1. This CDR3 spans 14 amino acids. Trimming removed 3 bases from V and 7 bases from J; junction bases left unmatched: 6. CDR1 is SEHNR, CDR2 FQNEAQ, per germline (reference sequence). DNA of the CDR3: TGTGCCAGCAGCTTTGGGGGACAGGGAGGTGGCTACACCTTC. Encoded protein: CASSFGGQGGGYTF.

The gene calls are TRBV15 and TRBJ1-5, with TRBD1 matching over 9 bases. CDR3 length: 15 amino acids. V dropped 3 bases and J dropped 7; count of bases not matched to a gene: 7. Germline lookup yields CDR1 LNHNV and CDR2 YYDKDF (reference sequence). The CDR3 is CATSRDRGWDQPQHF. CDR3 DNA: TGTGCCACCAGCAGGGACAGGGGATGGGACCAGCCCCAGCATTTT. The full variable domain, its missing parts supplied by reference TRBV15 and TRBJ1-5, is DAMVIQNPRYQVTQFGKPVTLSCSQTLNHNVMYWYQQKSSQAPKLLFHYYDKDFNNEADTPDNFQSRRPNTSFCFLDIRSPGLGDTAMYLCATSRDRGWDQPQHFGDGTRLSIL.

The V gene is TRBV20-1, the J gene TRBJ2-2; D call uncertain. This CDR3 has 13 amino acids. CDR1 and CDR2 (germline): DFQATT, SNEGSKA (reference sequence). Trimming removed 3 bases at V and 5 bases at J, with 10 bases between. The CDR3 DNA follows: TGCAGTGCTAGTCCTGGGCGAACCGGGGAGCTGTTTTTT. It is translated as CSASPGRTGELFF.

This clone came up once. The chain combines TRBV25-1 with TRBJ2-1; D may be TRBD2 (6 bases). The germline CDR1 and CDR2 sequences are MGHDK and SYGVNS. The ends were cut back, 5 bases at V and 12 bases at J, with 14 bases in the middle. The CDR3 consists of 12 residues. Here the CDR3 DNA reads TGTGCCAGCAGTATTCGGGAGTTGAGGCAGTTCTTC. Amino acids: CASSIRELRQFF. Looking up the rest from reference TRBV25-1 and TRBJ2-1 gives the full variable domain: EADIYQTPRYLVIGTGKKITLECSQTMGHDKMYWYQQDPGMELHLIHYSYGVNSTEKGDLSSESTVSRIRTEHFPLTLESARPSHTSQYLCASSIRELRQFFGPGTRLTVL.

This clone was counted only a few times. This chain links TRBV25-1 with TRBJ2-7, with TRBD2 identical over 8 bases. The CDR3 consists of 14 residues. V shed 8 bases and J 2 bases; nucleotides not matched to a gene: 8. Per the germline V gene, CDR1 is MGHDK and CDR2 is SYGVNS. CDR3 in amino acids: CASGISGNTYEQYF. CDR3 DNA sequence: TGTGCCAGCGGTATTAGCGGGAATACCTACGAGCAGTACTTC.

A remark on this clone: The sample has other DNA sequences that encode this CDR3 too. The V gene is TRBV6-5, the J gene TRBJ2-3; the D is unclear. Trimming left V 8 bases short and J 4 bases short, with 7 bases between. CDR1 and CDR2 from the germline V gene are MNHEY and SVGAGI. This CDR3 is 11 amino acids long. CDR3 amino acids: CASSRSDTQYF. The CDR3 DNA reads TGTGCCAGCTCTCGGTCAGATACGCAGTATTTT.

The V and J genes are TRBV7-9 and TRBJ2-7; 10 nucleotides line up with TRBD2. The V and J ends lost 5 bases and 4 bases, in that order; junction bases with no gene match: 5. In germline, CDR1 is SEHNR, CDR2 FQNEAQ (reference sequence). The CDR3 runs 14 residues. The CDR3 reads CASSPSGSKYEQYF. The CDR3 DNA is TGTGCCAGCAGCCCTAGCGGGAGTAAGTACGAGCAGTACTTC. The full variable domain, its missing parts supplied by reference TRBV7-9 and TRBJ2-7, is DTGVSQNPRHKITKRGQNVTFRCDPISEHNRLYWYRQTLGQGPEFLTYFQNEAQLEKSRLLSDRFSAERPKGSFSTLEIQRTEQGDSAMYLCASSPSGSKYEQYFGPGTRLTVT.

The V and J genes are TRBV2 and TRBJ2-2; TRBD2 aligns across 8 bases. The J segment lost 2 bases and the V segment lost 7 bases, leaving 3 bases of the junction unmatched. This CDR3 has 14 residues. Germline loops: CDR1 SNHLY, CDR2 FYNNEI. In DNA, the CDR3 is TGTGCCAGCATGCGGGGGGAAAACACCGGGGAGCTGTTTTTT. The encoded protein is CASMRGENTGELFF.

Here the CDR3 reads CASSFAQGNSPLHF. For the CDR3, the DNA is TGTGCCAGCAGCTTCGCTCAGGGCAATTCACCCCTCCACTTT. The chain links TRBV7-8 to TRBJ1-6, with D possibly being TRBD1 (5 bases). CDR1 SGHVS and CDR2 FQNEAQ come from the germline V gene. The CDR3 length is 14 residues. The V gene lost 3 bases and the J gene lost 7 bases, with 10 bases spanning the gap.

A word on this clone: The same CDR3 also results from other DNA sequences found in this sample. The rearrangement links TRBV7-9 to TRBJ1-1; 7 bases are a match to TRBD1. Losses at the gene ends were 1 base for V and 5 bases for J; bases not matched to a gene: 4. The CDR3 extends over 14 amino acids. The V gene's germline CDR1 is SEHNR and CDR2 FQNEAQ (reference sequence). In nucleotides, the CDR3 is TGTGCCAGCAGCTTAGGACAGGGAAGGACTGAAGCTTTCTTT. This codes for CASSLGQGRTEAFF.

The chain couples TRBV5-1 to TRBJ1-4, with D possibly TRBD1 on 6 matching bases. V shed 3 bases and J shed 4 bases, with 10 bases lying between them. The CDR3 is 14 amino acids. Looked up from germline, CDR1 is SGHRS and CDR2 is YFSETQ. Here the CDR3 reads CASSSGQLNEKLFF. As DNA, the CDR3 is TGCGCCAGCAGCTCTGGACAGCTTAATGAAAAACTGTTTTTT.

The chain recombines TRBV6-5 with TRBJ1-2; 7 bases are shared with TRBD1. This CDR3 contains 13 residues. Per germline, CDR1 MNHEY and CDR2 SVGAGI. V trimming: 6 bases; J trimming: 8 bases; junction bases outside the gene matches: 9. The CDR3: CASRPGQAWGYTF. The DNA of the CDR3 is TGTGCCAGCAGACCTGGACAGGCTTGGGGCTACACCTTC.

The chain uses TRBV29-1 and TRBJ1-2; 8 positions agree with TRBD1. V was clipped by 2 bases and J by 8 bases; unmatched bases: 7. Germline lookup yields CDR1 SQVTM and CDR2 ANQGSEA. The length of the CDR3 is 13 residues. CDR3 coding DNA: TGCAGCGTTGAAAGGACAGGGTCGTTCGGCTACACCTTC. Its protein is CSVERTGSFGYTF. The full variable domain, its missing parts supplied by reference TRBV29-1 and TRBJ1-2, is SAVISQKPSRDICQRGTSLTIQCQVDSQVTMMFWYRQQPGQSLTLIATANQGSEATYESGFVIDKFPISRPNLTFSTLTVSNMSPEDSSIYLCSVERTGSFGYTFGSGTRLTVV.

The V gene is TRBV4-2, the J gene TRBJ2-3, with 7 bases identical to TRBD2. V lost 5 bases, J lost 0 bases, and 8 bases stayed unmatched. The germline CDR1 and CDR2 sequences are LGHNA and YNFKEQ. CDR3 size: 16 residues. As DNA, the CDR3 is TGTGCCAGCAGCGACCGCTTTAGCGGGAGCACAGATACGCAGTATTTT. Translated: CASSDRFSGSTDTQYF.

The V gene is TRBV5-1, the J gene TRBJ2-7; D not certain. Per the germline V gene, CDR1 is SGHRS and CDR2 is YFSETQ. The CDR3 consists of 14 residues. Trimming shortened V by 5 bases and J by 3 bases, and 15 bases separated the two germline ends. The CDR3 region is CASSIAVSGYEQYF. CDR3 DNA sequence: TGCGCCAGCAGTATCGCAGTCTCGGGCTACGAGCAGTACTTC.

This clone occurred once. The same CDR3 can be traced to other DNA sequences in this sample. The rearrangement uses TRBV19 and TRBJ1-1; D call uncertain. Trimming shortened V by 3 bases and J by 2 bases, and 4 bases separated the two germline ends. The CDR3 extends over 12 amino acids. Germline CDR1 and CDR2: LNHDA and SQIVND (reference sequence). The CDR3 coding sequence is TGTGCCAGTAGTATGGCTAACACTGAAGCTTTCTTT. Translation: CASSMANTEAFF.